These T cell receptor beta chains were read from a single sample in a study of T cells in Graves' hyperthyroidism and ophthalmopathy. TCRdb fed the multiplex PCR reads into MiXCR, producing one record per CDR3 protein. The data show roughly 93,000 distinct CDR3 sequences, roughly 37% seen once. Source material: peripheral blood or thyroid tissue (not recorded which). The receptors originated from a woman in her 30s with Graves' hyperthyroidism. The CDR3 runs from the conserved cysteine through the conserved F or W. Fields, in order: CDR3 length, V gene, J gene, clone size, D gene, CDR3 protein, CDR3 DNA. D genes are given only for firm matches. Size is omitted from some rows. Given values are once, few, many or a class for expanded clones.

CDR3 length: 16
V gene: TRBV5-1
J gene: TRBJ1-1
clone size: many
D gene: .
CDR3 protein: CASSSQPPGVNTEAFF
CDR3 DNA: TGCGCCAGCAGCTCACAACCCCCAGGGGTGAACACTGAAGCTTTCTTT

CDR3 length: 15
V gene: TRBV7-3
J gene: TRBJ1-1
clone size: many
D gene: .
CDR3 protein: CASSQVNRVNTEAFF
CDR3 DNA: TGTGCCAGCAGCCAAGTTAACAGGGTGAACACTGAAGCTTTCTTT

CDR3 length: 16
V gene: TRBV7-9
J gene: TRBJ2-2
clone size: .
D gene: .
CDR3 protein: CASSSSQGWNTGELFF
CDR3 DNA: TGTGCCAGCAGCTCATCTCAGGGATGGAACACCGGGGAGCTGTTTTTT

CDR3 length: 15
V gene: TRBV7-2
J gene: TRBJ1-1
clone size: many
D gene: TRBD1
CDR3 protein: CASSPAGTVNTEAFF
CDR3 DNA: TGTGCCAGTTCCCCGGCTGGGACAGTGAACACTGAAGCTTTCTTT

CDR3 length: 16
V gene: TRBV7-2
J gene: TRBJ1-4
clone size: many
D gene: .
CDR3 protein: CASNPRSLATNEKLFF
CDR3 DNA: TGTGCCAGCAACCCGCGGAGTCTTGCAACTAATGAAAAACTGTTTTTT

CDR3 length: 15
V gene: TRBV24-1
J gene: TRBJ1-5
clone size: .
D gene: TRBD1
CDR3 protein: CATSEAGTGSQPQHF
CDR3 DNA: TGTGCCACCAGTGAGGCCGGGACAGGGTCTCAGCCCCAGCATTTT

CDR3 length: 18
V gene: TRBV5-6
J gene: TRBJ2-2
clone size: .
D gene: TRBD2
CDR3 protein: CASSPPGWSGNWTGELFF
CDR3 DNA: TGTGCCAGCTCACCGCCAGGGTGGAGCGGGAACTGGACCGGGGAGCTGTTTTTT

CDR3 length: 17
V gene: TRBV7-2
J gene: TRBJ1-6
clone size: many
D gene: .
CDR3 protein: CASSFFDQALYNSPLHF
CDR3 DNA: TGTGCCAGCAGCTTTTTCGACCAGGCTTTATATAATTCACCCCTCCACTTT

CDR3 length: 16
V gene: TRBV7-9
J gene: TRBJ2-5
clone size: .
D gene: TRBD2
CDR3 protein: CASSWTSGRAYETQYF
CDR3 DNA: TGTGCCAGCAGCTGGACTAGCGGGAGGGCCTATGAGACCCAGTACTTC

CDR3 length: 15
V gene: TRBV24-1
J gene: TRBJ2-1
clone size: few
D gene: TRBD2
CDR3 protein: CATSESGLAEDEQFF
CDR3 DNA: TGTGCCACCAGTGAGTCTGGACTAGCGGAGGATGAGCAGTTCTTC

CDR3 length: 15
V gene: TRBV20-1
J gene: TRBJ2-7
clone size: .
D gene: TRBD2
CDR3 protein: CSASAQGLANDEQYF
CDR3 DNA: TGCAGTGCTAGCGCCCAGGGACTAGCTAACGACGAGCAGTACTTC